This TCR beta chain was identified during a study of blood T cell repertoires in COVID-19 (dated by TCRdb to 2020 to 2022). About the study as a whole: Collaborator samples came from the United States, Italy and Spain and covered acute and convalescent phases of COVID-19. Subjects who had been exposed to COVID-19, were actively infected with it, or had recovered from it provided the deeply sampled blood TCRbeta repertoires that made up the dataset. Where available, HLA class I and class II types were taken from metadata supplied by the sample provider and were not determined by assay-based typing. The material from the prospective study consisted of cDNA or gDNA derived from T cells, B-cell-depleted T cells, or PBMCs. The sample metadata nearly always contained a de-identified subject ID, COVID-19 status, age in years and sex. The repertoires were released in a freely available public database intended as a resource for research on the immune response to SARS-CoV-2. The samples were drawn from two sources: the first 160 participants of the ongoing ImmuneRACE study, and 1,000 to 1,500 subjects contributed by 6 global collaborators.

Each collaborating institution followed its own protocols to collect whole blood in K2EDTA tubes. For TCRbeta analysis, collaborator samples were shipped as frozen whole blood, as isolated PBMCs, or as DNA extracted from either sample type. Results the study describes overall, beyond this receptor: The quantity of clinical and demographic metadata differed by source and by participant and was supplied without curation.

A word on this clone: The antigen it binds to is not known. Per-base quality was not reported, and no clone a single base away is much larger than it.

V and J are trimmed by 3 bases and 14 bases, and the gene matches miss 9 bases of the junction. Looking up the germline V gene (reference sequence) yields CDR1 SEHNR and CDR2 FQNEAQ. Measured from the cysteine to the phenylalanine, the CDR3 is 15 residues long. Left in the record is the CDR3 DNA by itself, 45 bases read in frame from the first base. TCRbeta CDR3 regions were amplified from genomic DNA using the immunoSEQ Assay, a bias-controlled multiplex PCR. The study's processing was this. Nucleated cell counts per sample were estimated from amplification of reference gene primers within the assay. Sequence reads were collapsed and filtered to measure the absolute abundance of every unique TCRbeta CDR3 rearrangement. For each sample, productive Simpson clonality was calculated as the square root of Simpson's diversity index over productive rearrangements. TCRdb re-hosts the immuneACCESS table, in-frame sequences only. Its copies lack some clones; in the studies checked, an unresolved V gene accounts for under half of them, and the cause for the rest is not known. V and J calls and clone size are those listed in that table; D and trimming were worked out from the DNA. This sample is represented by tens of thousands of clones; around 90% of them were singletons. Roughly 9% of the sample is taken by the ten largest.

The rearrangement joined TRBV7-9 to TRBJ2-1; 14 nucleotides in the junction match TRBD2. This receptor was identified in a human donor with active COVID-19. The donor label of this sample is uncertain. The sequenced sample was peripheral blood. In nucleotides, the sequence is TGTGCCAGCAGCTTGGGGACTAGCGGGAGCAATGGGAAGTTCTTC. It is translated as CASSLGTSGSNGKFF.